The clone carrying this T cell receptor gamma chain was seen only a few times. These data belong to a study of gamma-delta chains in newborns, infants, children. Study information: Polyclonal expansion of innate γδ T cells after birth follows microbial exposure.

TCRdb reanalysed the reads with CATT. The data hold fewer than 3,500 gamma-chain clones, with roughly 28% observed a single time. There are 15 residues in the CDR3. Germline V CDR1 and CDR2: GITISATS, ISYDGTV (reference sequence). V was pared by 9 bases and J by 6 bases, with 8 bases of the junction left unmatched. The sequencing sample was made of blood. This sequence was found in a child who was a newborn, infant or young child, either healthy, febrile or measles-vaccinated (not recorded which). The V and J genes are TRGV9 and TRGJP. CDR3 sequence: CALRGRELGKKIKVF. CDR3 nucleotides: TGTGCCTTGCGGGGTAGAGAGTTGGGCAAAAAAATCAAGGTATTT.